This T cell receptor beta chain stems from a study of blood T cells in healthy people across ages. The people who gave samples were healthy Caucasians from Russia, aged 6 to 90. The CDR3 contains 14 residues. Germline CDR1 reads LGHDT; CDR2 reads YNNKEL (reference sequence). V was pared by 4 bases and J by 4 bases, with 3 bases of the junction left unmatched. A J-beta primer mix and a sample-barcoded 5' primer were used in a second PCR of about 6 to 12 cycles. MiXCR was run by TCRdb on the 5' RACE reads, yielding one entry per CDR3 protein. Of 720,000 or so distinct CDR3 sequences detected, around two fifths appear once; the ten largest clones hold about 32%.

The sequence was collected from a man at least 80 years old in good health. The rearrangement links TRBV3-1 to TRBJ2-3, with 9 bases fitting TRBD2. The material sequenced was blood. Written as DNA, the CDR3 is TGTGCCAGCAGCCGGCGGGGGGGTTCAGATACGCAGTATTTT. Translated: CASSRRGGSDTQYF.